This is a list of T cell receptor beta chains from one sample in a study of Graves' ophthalmopathy and Graves' hyperthyroidism. Each CDR3 protein gets one entry after TCRdb re-called the multiplex PCR reads with MiXCR. The repertoire holds under 350,000 distinct CDR3 sequences, about 17% seen once, with 9% to 15% in the top ten. Sequencing was done on a sample of peripheral blood. These receptors came from an adult man with Graves' ophthalmopathy. Both conserved end residues are part of each CDR3. D genes are given only for firm matches. A clone size is listed for some rows: how often the clone was seen (once, few, many), or a class if it is expanded.

d_call | j_call | v_call | clone_size | cdr3_nt | cdr3_aa
. | TRBJ2-7 | TRBV2 | . | TGTGCCAGCACCCACGTCACTAGCAACTACGAGCAGTACTTC | CASTHVTSNYEQYF
. | TRBJ2-7 | TRBV20-1 | many | TGCAGTGCTAGGGGAACTAGCTGGTGGGGTTACGAGCAGTACTTC | CSARGTSWWGYEQYF
TRBD1 | TRBJ2-5 | TRBV2 | . | TGTGCCAGCAGTCAGGACAGGGTAATCATGTCGGCCCAGTACTTC | CASSQDRVIMSAQYF
. | TRBJ1-1 | TRBV28 | few | TGTGCCAGCAGGGTTCAGGGTGTCACTGAAGCTTTCTTT | CASRVQGVTEAFF
TRBD2 | TRBJ2-7 | TRBV5-1 | many | TGCGCCAGCAGCTGGACTAGCGGAATCTACGAGCAGTACTTC | CASSWTSGIYEQYF
. | TRBJ2-5 | TRBV6-5 | many | TGTGCCAGCAGCACAACCGCCGGGGGTGGGTTAGAGACCCAGTACTTC | CASSTTAGGGLETQYF
. | TRBJ1-6 | TRBV30 | . | TGTGCCTGGAGTAGGGAGCACCGGGCGCCCCTCCACTTT | CAWSREHRAPLHF
. | TRBJ1-2 | TRBV12-3/TRBV12-4 | . | TGTGCCAGCAGTTTTAGGTCAGGGCATGGCTACACCTTC | CASSFRSGHGYTF
. | TRBJ1-2 | TRBV6-2/TRBV6-3 | many | TGTGCCAGCAGTTACGGACCCACTGACTATGGCTACACCTTC | CASSYGPTDYGYTF
. | TRBJ2-7 | TRBV2 | many | TGTGCCAGCAGTGAAGCCCGACCGCCGACCTACGAGCAGTACTTC | CASSEARPPTYEQYF
. | TRBJ1-1 | TRBV29-1 | many | TGCAGCGTTGAAGATCGTGGGACACCGAACACTGAAGCTTTCTTT | CSVEDRGTPNTEAFF
. | TRBJ1-1 | TRBV30 | . | TGTGCCTGGGTGACCGGTCGCCCCTCCGGCAAGGGGTACACTGAAGCTTTCTTT | CAWVTGRPSGKGYTEAFF
TRBD1 | TRBJ1-2 | TRBV28 | many | TGTGCCAGCAGTCCCCCAGGGGGCCACAACTATGGCTACACCTTC | CASSPPGGHNYGYTF
TRBD2 | TRBJ2-5 | TRBV20-1 | . | TGCAGTGCGCCGGCTGGAGGGAGGGCCCGGGAGACCCAGTACTTC | CSAPAGGRARETQYF
. | TRBJ2-2 | TRBV24-1 | . | TGTGCCACCAGTGATAGAAACCTGGTCGTCGGGGAGCTGTATTTT | CATSDRNLVVGELYF
TRBD2 | TRBJ2-5 | TRBV5-1 | many | TGCGCCAGCAGCCCCCTAGCGGGGAAAGAAGAGACCCAGTACTTC | CASSPLAGKEETQYF
. | TRBJ2-7 | TRBV20-1 | many | TGCAGTTCAAGGGCCCAAAGGAGGGAGTACTTC | CSSRAQRREYF
. | TRBJ1-6 | TRBV11-2 | many | TGTGCCAGCAGCTTACTGCAGGGCGGTAATTCACCCCTCCACTTT | CASSLLQGGNSPLHF
. | TRBJ1-5 | TRBV28 | many | TGTGCCAGCAGTTTAGCGGGGGGTGCCAATCAGCCCCAGCATTTT | CASSLAGGANQPQHF
TRBD1 | TRBJ1-5 | TRBV6-1 | many | TGTGCCAGCAGTCCAAAGACAGGGAACAGCAATCAGCCCCAGCATTTT | CASSPKTGNSNQPQHF
. | TRBJ2-7 | TRBV12-5 | many | TGTGCTAGTGGTTTATGGGGTCGACGCGCCTACGAGCAGTACTTC | CASGLWGRRAYEQYF
. | TRBJ1-1 | TRBV29-1 | many | TGCAGCGTTGGTGAAGCTTTCTTT | CSVGEAFF
. | TRBJ2-6 | TRBV5-1 | many | TGCGCCAGCAGCTTGTCCCCTGGGGCCAACGTCCTGACTTTC | CASSLSPGANVLTF
TRBD2 | TRBJ2-7 | TRBV9 | many | TGTGCCAGCAGCGTAAGCGGGACTCCGGGGATGGAGCAGTACTTC | CASSVSGTPGMEQYF
TRBD2 | TRBJ2-5 | TRBV7-2 | many | TGTGCCAGCAGCTCGCCTCTTTTGGGGGGGGAGACCCAGTACTTC | CASSSPLLGGETQYF
. | TRBJ1-3 | TRBV9 | many | TGTGCCAGCAGCGGGGAACCGGGACACATCTCTGGAAACACCATATATTTT | CASSGEPGHISGNTIYF
. | TRBJ2-7 | TRBV28 | . | TGTGCCAGCAGCTTACGAGCAACACAGCAGTACTTC | CASSLRATQQYF
TRBD1 | TRBJ1-2 | TRBV6-2/TRBV6-3 | . | TGTGCCAGCAGTTACGCCCCGGGGGACAGGGAAGTACCCAACTATGGCTACACCTTC | CASSYAPGDREVPNYGYTF
. | TRBJ2-5 | TRBV5-8 | many | TGTGCCAGCAGGACCTTTAACCAAGAGACCCAGTACTTC | CASRTFNQETQYF
. | TRBJ2-2 | TRBV30 | many | TGTGCCTGGAGTGTTTTTGACACCGGGGAGCTGTTTTTT | CAWSVFDTGELFF
. | TRBJ1-5 | TRBV2 | many | TGTGCCAGCAGTGGTTCGGATCAGCCCCAGCATTTT | CASSGSDQPQHF
. | TRBJ1-3 | TRBV27 | . | TGTGCCAGCAGTTTTAGTTACTCTGGAAACACCATATATTTT | CASSFSYSGNTIYF
TRBD1 | TRBJ1-2 | TRBV12-3/TRBV12-4 | . | TGTGCCAGCACACGTACGGACAGGGTCTTTAGCTACACCTTC | CASTRTDRVFSYTF
. | TRBJ2-7 | TRBV20-1 | many | TGCAGTGCTAGAGTGAATAGCGGCTCCTACGAGCAGTACTTC | CSARVNSGSYEQYF
. | TRBJ2-6 | TRBV28 | many | TGTGCCAGCATCCCAAATATAGGTTTATCTGGGGCCAACGTCCTGACTTTC | CASIPNIGLSGANVLTF
. | TRBJ2-7 | TRBV20-1 | many | TGCAGTGCTAGACCCTGGGGCTACGAGCAGTACTTC | CSARPWGYEQYF
TRBD1 | TRBJ1-6 | TRBV27 | many | TGTGCCAGCAGCCCGGGACAGAGTAATTCACCCCTCCACTTT | CASSPGQSNSPLHF
TRBD1 | TRBJ1-2 | TRBV28 | many | TGTGCCAGCAGTTCTCCGGCCCCCGGGACAGGGCCCTATGGCCACACCTTC | CASSSPAPGTGPYGHTF
. | TRBJ2-5 | TRBV7-2 | once | TGTGCCAGCAGCTTAGCGACGCGGTCCGTAGAGACCCAGTACTTC | CASSLATRSVETQYF
. | TRBJ1-1 | TRBV12-3/TRBV12-4 | . | TGTGCCACTGCGGAGAACACTGAAGCTTTCTTT | CATAENTEAFF
. | TRBJ2-5 | TRBV6-1 | . | TGTGCCAGCGGGTCGCCCCGGAACCAAGAGACCCAGTACTTC | CASGSPRNQETQYF
. | TRBJ2-5 | TRBV11-2 | many | TGTGCCAGCAGCTTAGCGTATTACCAAGAGACCCAGTACTTC | CASSLAYYQETQYF
TRBD1 | TRBJ2-2 | TRBV9 | many | TGTGCCAGCAGCGTACGGGACAGTGCCACCGGGGAGCTGTTTTTT | CASSVRDSATGELFF
. | TRBJ1-2 | TRBV6-1 | . | TGTGCCAGCAGTGACCTATCTAACTATGGCTACACCTTC | CASSDLSNYGYTF
. | TRBJ1-5 | TRBV12-3/TRBV12-4 | many | TGTGCCAGCAGTTTAACCCGGCCCGATCAGCCCCAGCATTTT | CASSLTRPDQPQHF
TRBD2 | TRBJ2-4 | TRBV7-3 | many | TGTGCCAGCAGCTTAACCAGCGGGAGTGACATTCAGTACTTC | CASSLTSGSDIQYF
. | TRBJ1-5 | TRBV20-1 | many | TGCAGTGCTACCCCGCCAGGGGTGGATCAGCCCCAGCATTTT | CSATPPGVDQPQHF
. | TRBJ2-7 | TRBV6-5 | many | TGTGCCAGCAGTTACTCGAAACAATACGAGCAGTACTTC | CASSYSKQYEQYF
. | TRBJ1-1 | TRBV6-1 | . | TGTGCCAGCAGTGAAAGCATTGGGGGGCGAGGAGCTTTCTTT | CASSESIGGRGAFF
TRBD1 | TRBJ1-1 | TRBV30 | many | TGTGCCTGTAACCCCGGACAGGAGAGGTCTGAAGCTTTCTTT | CACNPGQERSEAFF
. | TRBJ2-5 | TRBV20-1 | . | TGCAGTGCTGGATTGGAGTACCAAGAGACCCAGTACTTC | CSAGLEYQETQYF
. | TRBJ1-5 | TRBV13 | many | TGTGCCAGCAGCTTCGGGGGGATCCAGCCCCAGCATTTT | CASSFGGIQPQHF
TRBD1 | TRBJ1-5 | TRBV2 | many | TGTGCCAGCAGCACAGATGGACAGGGGGCGCGGCAGCCCCAGCATTTT | CASSTDGQGARQPQHF
TRBD1 | TRBJ2-6 | TRBV7-3 | . | TGTGCCAGCAGCTTAACTGGACAGGTCTTTTCTGGGGCCAACGTCCTGACTTTC | CASSLTGQVFSGANVLTF
. | TRBJ1-1 | TRBV14 | . | TGTGCCAGCAGCCAAGTAGGGACCCGGGGCTCTGAAGCTTTCTTT | CASSQVGTRGSEAFF